This T cell receptor (beta chain) comes out of a study of T cells in Graves' hyperthyroidism and ophthalmopathy. Study findings and constraints: Classification by a 13 V-J model distinguished ophthalmopathy from stable hyperthyroidism.

The CDR3 has 13 amino acids. Germline V CDR1 and CDR2: KGHSH, LQKENI. The ends were cut back, 3 bases at V and 7 bases at J, with 10 bases in the middle. This clonotype has at least ten counts. Its antigen is currently unknown. The TCR beta CDR3 regions underwent amplification using RNA transcripts as the source. Initially, a first-round RT-PCR of the TCR CDR3 employed the HTBI primer set. TCRdb passed the multiplex PCR reads through MiXCR, listing each CDR3 protein once. Among a few hundred thousand distinct CDR3 sequences listed, roughly 20% were seen once. Exclusion of patients followed from uncontrolled infection, other autoimmune disease, pregnancy or lactation. A 10 ml volume of fresh peripheral blood provided the PBMCs.

The chain has TRBV18 and TRBJ2-1; no firm D call. Sequencing input: blood. The receptor's source is a man in his late teens or twenties with Graves' ophthalmopathy. The CDR3 sequence is CASSPNEGNEQFF. CDR3 sequence (DNA): TGTGCCAGCTCACCTAATGAAGGAAATGAGCAGTTCTTC.